This T cell receptor (beta chain) stems from a study of T-cell reconstitution after alpha-beta-depleted transplantation in children. CDR3 length: 12 amino acids. V lost 3 bases and J 2 bases, leaving 6 bases between the germline ends. CDR1 SGDLS and CDR2 YYNGEE come from the germline V gene. Unique molecular identifiers were incorporated during preparation of the TCRbeta library. TCRdb recomputed calls from the PCR reads with MiXCR, one row per CDR3 protein. The sample lists about 480,000 distinct CDR3 sequences; around 13% were seen once. The chain links TRBV9 to TRBJ2-7; no definite D call. This sample comprised PBMCs from the stem cell graft donor, obtained from the stem cell graft. The clonotype originates from a human donor who donated a stem cell graft to a child with combined immunodeficiency. In DNA, the CDR3 is TGTGCCAGCAGCGACCCCGCCTACGAGCAGTACTTC. As protein: CASSDPAYEQYF. The entire variable domain, with the rest obtained from reference TRBV9 and TRBJ2-7, is as follows: DSGVTQTPKHLITATGQRVTLRCSPRSGDLSVYWYQQSLDQGLQFLIQYYNGEERAKGNILERFSAQQFPDLHSELNLSSLELGDSALYFCASSDPAYEQYFGPGTRLTVT.